This T cell receptor (beta chain) is drawn from a study of T cell repertoires in cytomegalovirus infection. TCRdb reprocessed the reads via MiXCR and lists one record per CDR3 protein. Of 130,000 or so distinct CDR3 sequences listed, about 6.1% are singletons. The CDR3 length is 14 residues. V was trimmed by 5 bases and J by 0 bases, leaving 11 bases between them. Germline V gene sequence: CDR1 MNHNS, CDR2 SASEGT. The sequence was obtained from a human donor in good health (CMV status not recorded). Some clones in this sample may be carry-over from other donors' samples. This chain joins TRBV6-1 and TRBJ2-7; D is undetermined. The sample comprised PBMCs. The CDR3 sequence: CASSSTLSSYEQYF. The DNA of the CDR3 is TGTGCCAGCAGTTCGACGTTAAGCTCCTACGAGCAGTACTTC.